This TCR beta chain was sequenced in a study of blood T cell repertoires in COVID-19. Study in general: PBMCs, B-cell-depleted T cells, or T cells provided the cDNA or gDNA that made up the material.

Followed over time, Seattle patients had been enrolled while infection was active. This clone has a single count. Original processing notes: Nucleated cell counts were estimated from reference gene primer amplification. Sequenced by immunoSEQ multiplex PCR; TCRdb stores in-frame clones only, minus some. V and J calls and clone size are as listed in that table; D and trimming were resolved from the DNA. Here the sample spans some 300,000 clones, around 88% being singletons. V was cut by 0 bases and J by 0 bases, with 12 bases left in between. CDR3 length: 16 residues. CDR1 LGHNT and CDR2 FRNRAP come from the germline V gene.

The V call is TRBV12-5, the J call TRBJ2-7; no definite D call. Sample: peripheral blood. The receptor comes from a woman in her 70s with COVID-19, enrolled during active disease. This CDR3 is CASGLVSQVGSYEQYF. DNA of the CDR3: TGTGCTAGTGGTTTGGTATCTCAGGTCGGCTCCTACGAGCAGTACTTC. Combining the CDR3 with reference TRBV12-5 and TRBJ2-7 gives the whole variable domain DARVTQTPRHKVTEMGQEVTMRCQPILGHNTVFWYRQTMMQGLELLAYFRNRAPLDDSGMPKDRFSAEMPDATLATLKIQPSEPRDSAVYFCASGLVSQVGSYEQYFGPGTRLTVT.